This T cell receptor beta chain is drawn from a study of chemoradiotherapy in HPV16-positive cancers. Whole-study context: Candidate HPV-specific T-cell clones and common TCR motifs came from functional assays in a couple of HPV16-positive patients.

Some clones are missing from TCRdb's copy, which holds only in-frame ones; the method was immunoSEQ multiplex PCR. This repertoire shows around 1,000 clones, 82% found once; its top ten account for 6.1%. Study-wide findings and caveats: Better recurrence-free survival went with HPV-responsive T-cell expansion in HPV16-positive patients. The functional HPV-specific definition rests on just two HPV16-positive patients.

Concerning this clone itself: The antigen is not known.

The specimen comprised tumor tissue, sampled from a patient who underwent chemoradiotherapy. The clonotype comes from a human donor with HPV-associated anogenital cancer.

Written as DNA, the CDR3 is TGTGCCAGCAGTGAAGTAACCCGGGGCGAGCAGTACTTC. Translated, it gives CASSEVTRGEQYF. The chain is built from TRBV2 and TRBJ2-7; tentatively, D is TRBD2 (5 bases). This CDR3 contains 13 residues. The V gene lost 1 base and the J gene lost 6 bases, with 10 bases spanning the gap. Germline V CDR1 and CDR2: SNHLY, FYNNEI. The full variable domain, rest sourced from reference TRBV2 and TRBJ2-7, is EPEVTQTPSHQVTQMGQEVILRCVPISNHLYFYWYRQILGQKVEFLVSFYNNEISEKSEIFDDQFSVERPDGSNFTLKIRSTKLEDSAMYFCASSEVTRGEQYFGPGTRLTVT.